The next 4 T cell receptor beta chains were all read from a single sample in a study of blood T cell repertoires in COVID-19 (dated by TCRdb to between 2020 and 2021). The method was the immunoSEQ multiplex PCR assay. TCRdb mirrors the immuneACCESS table, restricted to in-frame sequences. Some clones are absent from its copies; in checked studies, under half trace to an unresolved V gene, and the reason for the others is unknown. For this sample there are around 160,000 clones; about four fifths appear just once. The ten most abundant clones make up about 14% of the sample. Source material: peripheral blood. The receptors originated from a woman of 80 years or more with acute or convalescent COVID-19.

This clone was detected a few times. The chain couples TRBV5-1 to TRBJ2-1, with TRBD1 matching over 11 bases. Germline trimming cut 4 bases from V and 6 bases from J; bases unmatched to any gene: 6. The CDR3 runs 15 residues. Germline V gene sequence: CDR1 SGHRS, CDR2 YFSETQ. The CDR3 sequence: CASSHQGQGVNEQFF. Here the CDR3 DNA reads TGCGCCAGCAGCCATCAGGGACAGGGGGTCAATGAGCAGTTCTTC. Complete variable domain (other parts from reference TRBV5-1 and TRBJ2-1): KAGVTQTPRYLIKTRGQQVTLSCSPISGHRSVSWYQQTPGQGLQFLFEYFSETQRNKGNFPGRFSGRQFSNSRSEMNVSTLELGDSALYLCASSHQGQGVNEQFFGPGTRLTVL.

The V call is TRBV27, the J call TRBJ2-7; 9 bases are shared with TRBD1. The CDR3 length is 14 residues. Germline CDR1 reads MNHEY; CDR2 reads SMNVEV (reference sequence). V shed 4 bases, J shed 4 bases, and the junction held 5 bases outside the gene matches. CDR3 sequence: CASSWRDRDYEQYF. In DNA form, the CDR3 reads TGTGCCAGCAGTTGGCGGGACAGGGATTACGAGCAGTACTTC.

The chain uses TRBV28 and TRBJ1-2, with D possibly being TRBD1 (5 bases). CDR3 length: 16 residues. CDR1 and CDR2 (germline): MDHEN, SYDVKM. The germline V and J ends were trimmed by 5 bases and 5 bases, with 21 bases remaining between them. Here the CDR3 DNA reads TGTGCCAGCAGTCGATCCCGAATAGGACAAACGTATGGCTACACCTTC. Translating it yields CASSRSRIGQTYGYTF.

The CDR3 loop is CASSYSWRGADTQYF. The CDR3 nucleotides are TGTGCCAGCAGTTACTCGTGGCGGGGGGCAGATACGCAGTATTTT. This chain uses TRBV6-5 with TRBJ2-3, with TRBD2 identical over 8 bases. The CDR3 totals 15 residues. The germline V gene encodes CDR1 MNHEY and CDR2 SVGAGI. V was pared by 0 bases and J by 4 bases, with 3 bases of the junction left unmatched.